A selection of T cell receptor beta chains follows, all from one sample in a study of blood T cells in healthy people across ages. One entry per CDR3 protein results from TCRdb running MiXCR on the 5' RACE reads. The sample lists hundreds of thousands of distinct CDR3 sequences; around 30% were seen once. The sample taken for sequencing was blood. The receptors here all came from a woman of 80 years or more in good health. CDR3s include the opening cysteine and the closing phenylalanine or tryptophan. The order of the fields is J gene, CDR3 length, V gene, clone size, D gene, CDR3 DNA, CDR3 protein. The D gene is left open where the match is weak. Some rows have no size entry. The others give once, few or many, or a class for an expanded clone.

TRBJ2-3,16,TRBV5-1,many,TRBD1,TGCGCCAGCAGCAAGACAGGGTCGGCTAGAACAGATACGCAGTATTTT,CASSKTGSARTDTQYF
TRBJ1-1,15,TRBV5-1,NA,NA,TGCGCCAGCAGCTTGGTGCTGGGGAAGAACACTGAAGCTTTCTTT,CASSLVLGKNTEAFF
TRBJ2-7,14,TRBV29-1,many,NA,TGCAGCGTTGGGGGGGTAATGAGCTCCTACGAGCAGTACTTC,CSVGGVMSSYEQYF
TRBJ2-5,17,TRBV4-1,few,TRBD1,TGCGCCAGCAGCCAGCCAGGGACAGGGGGCTTCTGGCTACAGCAGTACTTC,CASSQPGTGGFWLQQYF
TRBJ2-1,13,TRBV5-6,NA,NA,TGTGCCAGCAACTTGGGCAGCTACAATGAGCAGTTCTTC,CASNLGSYNEQFF
TRBJ1-4,16,TRBV5-1,few,NA,TGCGCCAGCAGCTTGGGTCCGGCAGGGAATAATGAAAAACTGTTTTTT,CASSLGPAGNNEKLFF
TRBJ2-5,15,TRBV27,NA,NA,TGTGCCAGCAGTTCCAAATTTCTAGGTGGAGAGACCCAGTACTTC,CASSSKFLGGETQYF
TRBJ1-6,13,TRBV7-2,many,NA,TGTGCCAGCAGCTATCAGGGTTATTCACCCCTCCACTTT,CASSYQGYSPLHF
TRBJ1-4,17,TRBV12-3/TRBV12-4,many,NA,TGTGCCAGCAGTTTAGGGTTCTCTCCAGCAACTAATGAAAAACTGTTTTTT,CASSLGFSPATNEKLFF
TRBJ2-1,19,TRBV5-1,few,TRBD2,TGCGCCAGCAGCTTGGGGACTAGCGGGGGGCCCCTCTCCTACAATGAGCAGTTCTTC,CASSLGTSGGPLSYNEQFF
TRBJ2-4,15,TRBV5-1,NA,NA,TGCGCCAGCAGCCCGGACGGACTATTCTCCTACGGGCAGTACTTC,CASSPDGLFSYGQYF
TRBJ2-3,15,TRBV18,many,TRBD2,TGCGCCAGCAGCCCACTAGCGGGGCGCACAGATACGCAGTATTTT,CASSPLAGRTDTQYF
TRBJ2-3,14,TRBV7-9,many,NA,TGTGCCAGCAGCTTAGTGCAATCCACAGATACGCAGTATTTT,CASSLVQSTDTQYF
TRBJ2-1,13,TRBV7-2,once,NA,TGTGCCAGCAGCTCCTTAGGACAGAGAGAGCAGTTCTTC,CASSSLGQREQFF
TRBJ1-1,14,TRBV7-2,NA,TRBD1,TGTGCCAGCGGGGTGGACAGGGTGGCGACTGAAGCTTTCTTT,CASGVDRVATEAFF
TRBJ1-5,12,TRBV6-2/TRBV6-3,few,NA,TGTGCCAGCAGTTACTCCTCAGGGCCCCAGCATTTT,CASSYSSGPQHF
TRBJ1-1,16,TRBV12-3/TRBV12-4,NA,NA,TGTGCCAGCAGTTCACAGGCTGGAGGAATAAACACTGAAGCTTTCTTT,CASSSQAGGINTEAFF
TRBJ2-3,16,TRBV7-2,NA,TRBD2,TGTGCCAGCAGCCGGCTGGGCGGGAGGGATACAGATACGCAGTATTTT,CASSRLGGRDTDTQYF
TRBJ1-2,16,TRBV27,NA,NA,TGTGCCAGCAGTTTGGGCAGGTCCAAATCAGGTTATGGCTACACCTTC,CASSLGRSKSGYGYTF
TRBJ1-4,11,TRBV2,few,NA,TGTGCCAGCAGTAGAACTGAAAAACTGTTTTTT,CASSRTEKLFF
TRBJ1-2,15,TRBV6-6,many,NA,TGTGCCAGCAGTTACAAATCACAGACTAACTATGGCTACACCTTC,CASSYKSQTNYGYTF
TRBJ1-2,15,TRBV6-6,few,TRBD1,TGTGCCAGCAGTATTGGACAGGCGAATAACTATGGCTACACCTTC,CASSIGQANNYGYTF
TRBJ2-3,14,TRBV2,many,NA,TGTGCCAGCAAGTTGCGGGGATTCACAGATACGCAGTATTTT,CASKLRGFTDTQYF
TRBJ1-1,13,TRBV18,few,NA,TGTGCCAGCCTCGCCGGGGGTGACACTGAAGCTTTCTTT,CASLAGGDTEAFF
TRBJ2-1,16,TRBV4-1,many,NA,TGCGCCAGCAGCCAAGGAGCGGTAGCTCTTTACAATGAGCAGTTCTTC,CASSQGAVALYNEQFF
TRBJ1-2,13,TRBV3-1,NA,NA,TGTGCCAGCAGCCAGGGGAGGTATGAGGGCTACACCTTC,CASSQGRYEGYTF
TRBJ1-1,13,TRBV5-1,NA,NA,TGCGCCAGCAGCTTGTTGGTGGGGACTGAAGCTTTCTTT,CASSLLVGTEAFF
TRBJ1-5,17,TRBV5-4,NA,NA,TGTGCCAGCAGCTTGGGGCCCCAGGAGGGTAGCAATCAGCCCCAGCATTTT,CASSLGPQEGSNQPQHF